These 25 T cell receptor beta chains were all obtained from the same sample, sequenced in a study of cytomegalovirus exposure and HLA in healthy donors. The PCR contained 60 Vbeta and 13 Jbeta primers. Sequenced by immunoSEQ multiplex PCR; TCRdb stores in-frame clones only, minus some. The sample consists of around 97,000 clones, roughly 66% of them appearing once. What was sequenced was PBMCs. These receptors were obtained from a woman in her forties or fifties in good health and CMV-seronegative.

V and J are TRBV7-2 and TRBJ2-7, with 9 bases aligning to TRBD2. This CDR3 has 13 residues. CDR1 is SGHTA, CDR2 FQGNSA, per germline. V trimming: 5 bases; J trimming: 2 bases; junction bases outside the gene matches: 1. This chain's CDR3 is CASSTSGPYEQYF. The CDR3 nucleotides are TGTGCCAGCAGCACTAGCGGGCCCTACGAGCAGTACTTC.

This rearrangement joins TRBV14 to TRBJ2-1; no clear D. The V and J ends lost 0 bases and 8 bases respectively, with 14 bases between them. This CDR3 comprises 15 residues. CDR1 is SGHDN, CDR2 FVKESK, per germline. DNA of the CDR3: TGTGCCAGCAGCCAAGATGAACAACCGGGTTATGAGCAGTTCTTC. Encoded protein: CASSQDEQPGYEQFF. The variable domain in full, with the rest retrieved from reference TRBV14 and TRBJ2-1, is EAGVTQFPSHSVIEKGQTVTLRCDPISGHDNLYWYRRVMGKEIKFLLHFVKESKQDESGMPNNRFLAERTGGTYSTLKVQPAELEDSGVYFCASSQDEQPGYEQFFGPGTRLTVL.

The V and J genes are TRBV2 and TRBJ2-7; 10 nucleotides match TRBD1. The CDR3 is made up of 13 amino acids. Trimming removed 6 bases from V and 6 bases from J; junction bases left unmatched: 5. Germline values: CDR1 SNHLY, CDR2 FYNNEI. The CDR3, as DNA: TGTGCCAGCAGCGCCGGACAGGGGGTCGAGCAGTACTTC. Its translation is CASSAGQGVEQYF.

CDR3 DNA: TGTGCCACCACAGCGGGGGATCAGCCCCAGCATTTT. This codes for CATTAGDQPQHF. The J gene is TRBJ1-5, the V gene TRBV10-3, with a tentative D call TRBD1 (5 bases). Trimming took 10 bases from V and 5 from J, leaving 12 bases between them. The CDR3 is made up of 12 amino acids. The germline V gene has CDR1 ENHRY and CDR2 SYGVKD.

The CDR3 nucleotides are TGTGCCAGCAGTTACTCGTCGGGGGGCCCCTACGAGCAGTACTTC. Amino acids: CASSYSSGGPYEQYF. The chain combines TRBV6-5 with TRBJ2-7, with a possible D match to TRBD2 (7 bases). The length of the CDR3 is 15 residues. Germline CDR1 is MNHEY and CDR2 is SVGAGI. Trimming took 0 bases from V and 2 from J, leaving 11 bases between them.

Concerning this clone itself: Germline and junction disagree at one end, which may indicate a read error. CDR3 DNA: TGTGCCAGCAGCTTAGGGGACTCCTCCAATGAGCAGTTCTTC. Protein sequence: CASSLGDSSNEQFF. This chain connects TRBV7-9 to TRBJ2-1; maybe TRBD2 (6 bases). CDR3 length equals 14 residues. Germline V gene lookup returns CDR1 SEHNR and CDR2 FQNEAQ (reference sequence).

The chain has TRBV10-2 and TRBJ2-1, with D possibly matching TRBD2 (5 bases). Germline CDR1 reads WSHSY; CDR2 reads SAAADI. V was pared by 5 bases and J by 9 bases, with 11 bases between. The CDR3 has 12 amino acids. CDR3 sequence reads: CASSLRGPEQFF. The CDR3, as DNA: TGCGCCAGCAGTTTACGAGGGCCTGAGCAGTTCTTC.

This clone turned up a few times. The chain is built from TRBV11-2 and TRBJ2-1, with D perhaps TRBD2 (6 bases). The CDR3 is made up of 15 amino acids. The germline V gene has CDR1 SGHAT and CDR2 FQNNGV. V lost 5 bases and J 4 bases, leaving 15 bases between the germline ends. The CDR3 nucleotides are TGTGCCAGCAGCCCTGGGGACTTTCCTTACAATGAGCAGTTCTTC. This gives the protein CASSPGDFPYNEQFF.

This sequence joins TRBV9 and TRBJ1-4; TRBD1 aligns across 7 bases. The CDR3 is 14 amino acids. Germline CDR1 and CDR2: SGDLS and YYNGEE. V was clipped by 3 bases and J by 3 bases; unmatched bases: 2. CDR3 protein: CASSGGTANEKLFF. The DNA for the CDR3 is TGTGCCAGCAGCGGAGGGACAGCTAATGAAAAACTGTTTTTT. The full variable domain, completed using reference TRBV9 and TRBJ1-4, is DSGVTQTPKHLITATGQRVTLRCSPRSGDLSVYWYQQSLDQGLQFLIQYYNGEERAKGNILERFSAQQFPDLHSELNLSSLELGDSALYFCASSGGTANEKLFFGSGTQLSVL.

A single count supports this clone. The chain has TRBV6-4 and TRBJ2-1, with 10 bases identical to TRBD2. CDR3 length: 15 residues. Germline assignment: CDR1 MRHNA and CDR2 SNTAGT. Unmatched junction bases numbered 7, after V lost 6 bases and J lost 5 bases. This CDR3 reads CASSPSGRGDNEQFF. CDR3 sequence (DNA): TGTGCCAGCAGCCCTAGCGGGAGAGGCGACAATGAGCAGTTCTTC.

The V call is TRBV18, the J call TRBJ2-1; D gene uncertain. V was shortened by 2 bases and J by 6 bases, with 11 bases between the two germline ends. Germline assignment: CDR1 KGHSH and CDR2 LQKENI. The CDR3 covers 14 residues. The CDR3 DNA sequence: TGTGCCAGCTCACCAGATATGAGCGCCAATGAGCAGTTCTTC. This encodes CASSPDMSANEQFF. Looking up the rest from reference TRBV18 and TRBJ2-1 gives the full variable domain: NAGVMQNPRHLVRRRGQEARLRCSPMKGHSHVYWYRQLPEEGLKFMVYLQKENIIDESGMPKERFSAEFPKEGPSILRIQQVVRGDSAAYFCASSPDMSANEQFFGPGTRLTVL.

DNA of the CDR3: TGTGCCAGCAGCCAAAGCCCGGGGGGCTACACCGGGGAGCTGTTTTTT. This sequence encodes CASSQSPGGYTGELFF. V gene TRBV4-2 combines with J gene TRBJ2-2; TRBD2 might be the D (7 bases). This CDR3 is 16 amino acids long. In germline, CDR1 is LGHNA, CDR2 YNFKEQ. Trimming took 2 bases from V and 3 from J, leaving 13 bases between them.

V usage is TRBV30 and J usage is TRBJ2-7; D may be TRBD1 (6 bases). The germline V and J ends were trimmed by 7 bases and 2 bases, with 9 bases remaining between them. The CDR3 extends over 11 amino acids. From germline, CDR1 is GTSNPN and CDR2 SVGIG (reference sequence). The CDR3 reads CAYRVAYEQYF. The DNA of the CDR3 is TGTGCCTACAGGGTAGCCTACGAGCAGTACTTC.

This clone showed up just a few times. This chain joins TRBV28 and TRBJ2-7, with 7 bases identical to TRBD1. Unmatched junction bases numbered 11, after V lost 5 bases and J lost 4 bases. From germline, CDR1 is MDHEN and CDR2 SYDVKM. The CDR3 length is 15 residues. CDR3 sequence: CASSPGTAYRYEQYF. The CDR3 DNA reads TGTGCCAGCAGTCCCGGGACAGCCTATAGGTACGAGCAGTACTTC.

The CDR3 DNA reads as TGTGCCAGCAGCTTTTTGGGGGAGGCTCAAGAGACCCAGTACTTC. It specifies CASSFLGEAQETQYF. The rearrangement joins TRBV7-9 to TRBJ2-5, with a possible D match to TRBD2 (6 bases). Germline assignment: CDR1 SEHNR and CDR2 FQNEAQ (reference sequence). This CDR3 region has 15 residues. V was shortened by 3 bases and J by 2 bases, with 13 bases between the two germline ends.

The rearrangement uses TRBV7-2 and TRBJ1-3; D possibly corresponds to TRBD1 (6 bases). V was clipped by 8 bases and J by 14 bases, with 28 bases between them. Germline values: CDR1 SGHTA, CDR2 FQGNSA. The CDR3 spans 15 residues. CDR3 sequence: CASRNRGGPEGSLYF. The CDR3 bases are TGTGCCAGCCGAAATCGGGGGGGGCCCGAAGGGTCCCTATATTTT.

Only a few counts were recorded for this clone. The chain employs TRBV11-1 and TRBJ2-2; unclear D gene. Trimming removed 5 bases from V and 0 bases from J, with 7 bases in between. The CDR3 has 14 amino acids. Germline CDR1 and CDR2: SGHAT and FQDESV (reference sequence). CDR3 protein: CASSIQTNTGELFF. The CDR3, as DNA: TGTGCCAGCAGCATTCAAACGAACACCGGGGAGCTGTTTTTT.

CDR3 in amino acids: CASSLATSVFYEQYF. As DNA, the CDR3 is TGTGCCAGCAGCTTAGCGACTAGCGTCTTCTACGAGCAGTACTTC. The chain employs TRBV7-9 and TRBJ2-7, with 8 bases that match TRBD2. Germline loops: CDR1 SEHNR, CDR2 FQNEAQ (reference sequence). The trim removed 0 bases at V and 3 bases at J, leaving 4 bases unmatched. This CDR3 is 15 amino acids long.

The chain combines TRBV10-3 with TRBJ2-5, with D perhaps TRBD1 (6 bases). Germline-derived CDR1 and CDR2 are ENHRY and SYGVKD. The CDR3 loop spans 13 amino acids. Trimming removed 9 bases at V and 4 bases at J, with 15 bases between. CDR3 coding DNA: TGTGCCATACTTAGGGAACAGGGAGAGACCCAGTACTTC. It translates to CAILREQGETQYF.

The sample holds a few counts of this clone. CDR3 nucleotide sequence: TGTGCCACCAGCAGAGATCCAGGAACCTACGAGCAGTACTTC. Protein sequence: CATSRDPGTYEQYF. This sequence joins TRBV15 and TRBJ2-7; D unclear. The CDR3 contains 14 residues. The germline CDR1 and CDR2 sequences are LNHNV and YYDKDF (reference sequence). Trimming left V 0 bases short and J 2 bases short, with 8 bases between.

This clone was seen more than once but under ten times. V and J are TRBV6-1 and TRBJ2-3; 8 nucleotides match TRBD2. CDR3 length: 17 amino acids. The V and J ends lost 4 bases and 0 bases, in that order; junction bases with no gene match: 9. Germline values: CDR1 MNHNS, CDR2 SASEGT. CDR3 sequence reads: CASSASGGHLSTDTQYF. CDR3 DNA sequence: TGTGCCAGCAGTGCCAGCGGGGGACACCTCAGCACAGATACGCAGTATTTT.

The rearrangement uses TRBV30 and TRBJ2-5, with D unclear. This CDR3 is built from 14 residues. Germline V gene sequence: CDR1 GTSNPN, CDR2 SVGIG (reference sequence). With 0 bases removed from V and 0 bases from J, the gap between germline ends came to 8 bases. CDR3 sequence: CAWSVNRNQETQYF. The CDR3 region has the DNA TGTGCCTGGAGTGTGAACAGAAACCAAGAGACCCAGTACTTC.

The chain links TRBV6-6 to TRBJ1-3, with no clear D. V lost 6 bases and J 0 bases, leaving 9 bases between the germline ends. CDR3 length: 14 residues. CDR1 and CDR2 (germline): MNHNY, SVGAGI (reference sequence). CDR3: CASRDLGSGNTIYF. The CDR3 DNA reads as TGTGCCAGCAGGGACTTGGGCTCTGGAAACACCATATATTTT.

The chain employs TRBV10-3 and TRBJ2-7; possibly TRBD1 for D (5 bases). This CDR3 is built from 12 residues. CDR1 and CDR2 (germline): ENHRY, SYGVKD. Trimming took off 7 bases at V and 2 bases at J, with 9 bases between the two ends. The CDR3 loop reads CAIKTETYEQYF. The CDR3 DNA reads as TGTGCCATCAAGACAGAGACCTACGAGCAGTACTTC.

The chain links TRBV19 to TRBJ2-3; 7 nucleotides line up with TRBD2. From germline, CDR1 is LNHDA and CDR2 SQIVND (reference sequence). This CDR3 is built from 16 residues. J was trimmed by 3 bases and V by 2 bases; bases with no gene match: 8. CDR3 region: CASSIMFPAGTDTQYF. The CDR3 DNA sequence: TGTGCCAGTAGTATAATGTTTCCAGCGGGGACAGATACGCAGTATTTT.